Shown below are 30 T cell receptor beta chains from a single sample sequenced in a study of immune evolution from preneoplasia to lung adenocarcinoma. Sequencing used immunoSEQ multiplex PCR; TCRdb keeps in-frame clones, though not all of them. Of 4,000 to 4,500 clones in the sample, roughly 77% were seen once. Sequencing was performed on FFPE invasive lung adenocarcinoma tissue. The receptors shown here come from a person aged 65 to 85 with invasive lung adenocarcinoma. Some clones in this sample may be carry-over from other donors' samples.

The sample holds a few counts of this clone. This chain uses TRBV11-3 with TRBJ2-7, with D tentatively TRBD2 (5 bases). Trimming stripped 4 bases from V and 0 bases from J, with 19 bases between. The germline V gene has CDR1 SGHNT and CDR2 YENEEA. CDR3 length equals 17 residues. CDR3 bases: TGTGCCAGCAGCTCCCAAGGCGGGCTCCCGGGCTCCTACGAGCAGTACTTC. It translates to CASSSQGGLPGSYEQYF. Full variable domain (rest looked up from reference TRBV11-3 and TRBJ2-7): EAGVVQSPRYKIIEKKQPVAFWCNPISGHNTLYWYLQNLGQGPELLIRYENEEAVDDSQLPKDRFSAERLKGVDSTLKIQPAELGDSAVYLCASSSQGGLPGSYEQYFGPGTRLTVT.

In its sample, this clone was seen a few times. The chain links TRBV7-3 to TRBJ1-1; D is unresolved. Germline values: CDR1 SGHTA, CDR2 FQGTGA. This CDR3 region has 13 residues. With 3 bases removed from V and 4 bases from J, the gap between germline ends came to 9 bases. CDR3 sequence (DNA): TGTGCCAGCAGCTTCAACTCGGTCACTGAAGCTTTCTTT. This codes for CASSFNSVTEAFF.

The chain employs TRBV11-3 and TRBJ2-5; D is undetermined. The germline V and J ends were trimmed by 1 base and 5 bases, with 11 bases remaining between them. This CDR3 is 14 amino acids long. The germline gives CDR1 SGHNT, CDR2 YENEEA. The DNA of the CDR3 is TGTGCCAGCAGCTTAGTGCCTGCTAAGGAGACCCAGTACTTC. It is translated as CASSLVPAKETQYF.

This chain connects TRBV9 to TRBJ1-1; D not certain. The V gene's germline CDR1 is SGDLS and CDR2 YYNGEE. V was pared by 2 bases and J by 1 base, with 6 bases between. This CDR3 comprises 13 residues. The DNA for the CDR3 is TGTGCCAGCAGCGTCGAATCGAACACTGAAGCTTTCTTT. Encoded protein: CASSVESNTEAFF.

This chain links TRBV7-9 with TRBJ2-7; D ambiguous. Germline CDR1 SEHNR, CDR2 FQNEAQ (reference sequence). CDR3 length: 12 residues. Trimming left V 1 base short and J 12 bases short, with 13 bases between. Here the CDR3 DNA reads TGTGCCAGCAGCTTAGGGGCCGCGCGGATGTACTTC. It encodes CASSLGAARMYF. The whole variable domain, remainder taken from reference TRBV7-9 and TRBJ2-7, is DTGVSQNPRHKITKRGQNVTFRCDPISEHNRLYWYRQTLGQGPEFLTYFQNEAQLEKSRLLSDRFSAERPKGSFSTLEIQRTEQGDSAMYLCASSLGAARMYFGPGTRLTVT.

The chain joins TRBV7-9 to TRBJ1-2; no clear D. CDR3 length: 15 residues. V was clipped by 4 bases and J by 4 bases, with 16 bases between them. In germline, CDR1 is SEHNR, CDR2 FQNEAQ (reference sequence). In nucleotides, the CDR3 is TGTGCCAGCAGCTCCTCCGACAATCTCCTCTATGGCTACACCTTC. Amino acids: CASSSSDNLLYGYTF.

The genes are TRBV5-5 and TRBJ2-7; 7 bases line up with TRBD2. The junction had 12 bases not matched to a gene; V was cut back by 2 bases and J by 7 bases. Germline V CDR1 and CDR2: SGHKS, YYEKEE (reference sequence). This CDR3 comprises 15 residues. CDR3 protein: CASSFIGASGGEQYF. Written as DNA, the CDR3 is TGTGCCAGCAGCTTTATTGGCGCTAGCGGCGGGGAGCAGTACTTC.

This clone was recorded a few times. This chain links TRBV10-2 with TRBJ2-7; 7 bases align to TRBD1. This CDR3 has 13 residues. V lost 5 bases, J lost 4 bases, and 5 bases stayed unmatched. Germline values: CDR1 WSHSY, CDR2 SAAADI. CDR3 region: CASSRDRTYEQYF. Here the CDR3 DNA reads TGCGCCAGCAGTAGGGACAGAACATACGAGCAGTACTTC.

The chain recombines TRBV7-3 with TRBJ2-1; TRBD2 agrees at 7 bases. This CDR3 contains 14 residues. The V gene end was trimmed by 5 bases and the J gene end by 9 bases; junction bases not matched to a gene: 10. The germline gives CDR1 SGHTA, CDR2 FQGTGA. The CDR3 DNA follows: TGTGCCAGCAGCCCATATTATTCTAGCGGTGAGCAGTTCTTC. Translation gives CASSPYYSSGEQFF.

The rearrangement uses TRBV29-1 and TRBJ1-1, with 8 bases aligning to TRBD1. This CDR3 is 13 amino acids long. Trimming cost V 6 bases and J 4 bases; bases outside gene matches: 7. CDR1 and CDR2 (germline): SQVTM, ANQGSEA. CDR3 in DNA: TGCAGCGTGGGGACAGGCTCGGTCACTGAAGCTTTCTTT. This codes for CSVGTGSVTEAFF.

The chain recombines TRBV11-2 with TRBJ2-2, with TRBD2 as a possible D gene (6 bases). Trimming removed 0 bases from V and 5 bases from J, with 10 bases in between. CDR3 length equals 15 residues. CDR1 SGHAT and CDR2 FQNNGV come from the germline V gene. Written as DNA, the CDR3 is TGTGCCAGCAGCTTAGACGTCGGGAGAACCGGGGAGCTGTTTTTT. Protein product: CASSLDVGRTGELFF.

This sequence joins TRBV18 and TRBJ2-7; 8 bases line up with TRBD1. The trim removed 3 bases at V and 2 bases at J, leaving 3 bases unmatched. Germline V gives CDR1 KGHSH, CDR2 LQKENI. This CDR3 is built from 14 residues. CDR3 region: CASSPTGVPYEQYF. For the CDR3, the DNA is TGTGCCAGCTCACCGACAGGGGTTCCCTACGAGCAGTACTTC. Complete variable domain (other parts from reference TRBV18 and TRBJ2-7): NAGVMQNPRHLVRRRGQEARLRCSPMKGHSHVYWYRQLPEEGLKFMVYLQKENIIDESGMPKERFSAEFPKEGPSILRIQQVVRGDSAAYFCASSPTGVPYEQYFGPGTRLTVT.

The chain recombines TRBV5-3 with TRBJ2-7; TRBD1 agrees at 8 bases. TRBV5-3 is marked as an open reading frame, function uncertain. The CDR3 runs 15 residues. V trimming: 3 bases; J trimming: 3 bases; junction bases outside the gene matches: 8. The CDR3 DNA reads as TGTGCCAGAAGCTCCCGGGACAGGTCGAGCTACGAGCAGTACTTC. Its translation is CARSSRDRSSYEQYF.

The J gene is TRBJ1-2, the V gene TRBV7-6; D is perhaps TRBD1 (5 bases). Germline V gene data show CDR1 as SGHVS and CDR2 as FNYEAQ. V lost 0 bases, J lost 8 bases, and 10 bases lay in between. The CDR3 has 13 amino acids. The CDR3 DNA reads TGTGCCAGCAGCTTAGCCGCGGGGGAAGGCTACACCTTC. Translating gives CASSLAAGEGYTF. The variable domain in full, completed from reference TRBV7-6 and TRBJ1-2, reads GAGVSQSPRYKVTKRGQDVALRCDPISGHVSLYWYRQALGQGPEFLTYFNYEAQQDKSGLPNDRFSAERPEGSISTLTIQRTEQRDSAMYRCASSLAAGEGYTFGSGTRLTVV.

The gene calls are TRBV13 and TRBJ1-2; D ambiguous. The V end lost 4 bases, the J end lost 6 bases, and 18 bases lay between the germline ends. This CDR3 region has 15 residues. Germline V CDR1 and CDR2: PRHDT, FYEKMQ (reference sequence). CDR3 sequence: CASSSATLSVHGYTF. The CDR3 DNA is TGTGCCAGCAGCTCAGCCACGCTATCAGTACATGGCTACACCTTC.

The chain links TRBV7-9 to TRBJ2-3; 10 bases line up with TRBD2. CDR3 size: 15 residues. The junction had 5 bases not matched to a gene; V was cut back by 1 base and J by 7 bases. CDR1 and CDR2 (germline): SEHNR, FQNEAQ (reference sequence). This CDR3 reads CASSLGLAGVHTQYF. The CDR3 region has the DNA TGTGCCAGCAGCTTAGGGCTAGCGGGAGTGCATACGCAGTATTTT.

Only one count was recorded for this clone. The V call is TRBV30, the J call TRBJ2-1; 13 bases are a match to TRBD2. CDR1 is GTSNPN and CDR2 is SVGIG in the germline V gene (reference sequence). The CDR3 spans 14 residues. V lost 8 bases and J lost 1; bases outside the gene matches: 2. The CDR3 sequence is CAGTSGKSYNEQFF. The CDR3 DNA follows: TGTGCCGGGACTAGCGGGAAGTCCTACAATGAGCAGTTCTTC.

This clone was detected once. Other nucleotide sequences from this sample produce the same CDR3. The chain carries TRBV28 and TRBJ2-7; perhaps D is TRBD1 or TRBD2 (5 bases each). CDR1 and CDR2 from the germline V gene are MDHEN and SYDVKM. Trimming stripped 2 bases from V and 4 bases from J, with 9 bases between. This CDR3 region has 13 residues. CDR3 in amino acids: CASSLGGSYEQYF. The DNA of the CDR3 is TGTGCCAGCAGTTTAGGGGGATCTTACGAGCAGTACTTC.

The chain is built from TRBV5-4 and TRBJ2-2; D tentatively fits TRBD1 or TRBD2 (5 bases each). CDR3 length equals 15 residues. Germline-derived CDR1 and CDR2 are SGHNT and YYREEE (reference sequence). V was shortened by 5 bases and J by 2 bases, with 13 bases between the two germline ends. The CDR3 spells CASSPGPINTGELFF. The CDR3 DNA is TGTGCCAGCAGTCCGGGACCTATAAACACCGGGGAGCTGTTTTTT. The full variable domain, completed using reference TRBV5-4 and TRBJ2-2, is ETGVTQSPTHLIKTRGQQVTLRCSSQSGHNTVSWYQQALGQGPQFIFQYYREEENGRGNFPPRFSGLQFPNYSSELNVNALELDDSALYLCASSPGPINTGELFFGEGSRLTVL.

The chain couples TRBV9 to TRBJ2-2; 11 bases line up with TRBD2. This CDR3 spans 16 amino acids. CDR1 and CDR2 (germline): SGDLS, YYNGEE. J lost 4 bases, V lost 2 bases, and 4 bases had no gene match. CDR3 sequence (DNA): TGTGCCAGCAGCGTCTTAGCGGGAGGGAGCACCGGGGAGCTGTTTTTT. As protein: CASSVLAGGSTGELFF.

The chain links TRBV5-1 to TRBJ2-3; 9 positions agree with TRBD2. V gave up 0 bases and J gave up 0 bases; unmatched junction bases: 11. Per germline, CDR1 SGHRS and CDR2 YFSETQ. There are 19 residues in the CDR3. The DNA for the CDR3 is TGCGCCAGCAGCTTGGAGTTTCCTAGCGGGACTTCTAGCACAGATACGCAGTATTTT. Encoded protein: CASSLEFPSGTSSTDTQYF.

The V call is TRBV28, the J call TRBJ2-3; 9 positions agree with TRBD2. The CDR3 loop spans 16 amino acids. V shed 5 bases and J 2 bases; nucleotides not matched to a gene: 8. Looked up from germline, CDR1 is MDHEN and CDR2 is SYDVKM. DNA of the CDR3: TGTGCCAGCAGTCCCCAAGCGGGAGGTAACACAGATACGCAGTATTTT. It is translated as CASSPQAGGNTDTQYF.

The chain recombines TRBV5-1 with TRBJ1-1; the D gene is possibly TRBD1 (6 bases). The ends were cut back, 0 bases at V and 4 bases at J, with 22 bases in the middle. CDR1 is SGHRS, CDR2 YFSETQ, per germline. The CDR3 covers 18 residues. CDR3 in DNA: TGCGCCAGCAGCTTGGGTGGACGTTCAACAGGGATTGGCACTGAAGCTTTCTTT. Translating it yields CASSLGGRSTGIGTEAFF.

This clone was seen a few times. The gene calls are TRBV7-9 and TRBJ1-3; D gene ambiguous. The CDR3 covers 15 residues. Germline CDR1 and CDR2: SEHNR and FQNEAQ (reference sequence). Trimming removed 5 bases from V and 2 bases from J, with 13 bases in between. The CDR3 spells CASSPPVTTGNTIYF. The CDR3 coding sequence is TGTGCCAGCAGCCCCCCCGTAACAACTGGAAACACCATATATTTT.

V is TRBV7-9 and J is TRBJ2-1, with D perhaps given as TRBD1 or TRBD2 (6 bases each). The germline V gene encodes CDR1 SEHNR and CDR2 FQNEAQ (reference sequence). This CDR3 is 15 amino acids long. Trimming took 6 bases from V and 5 from J, leaving 17 bases between them. CDR3 amino acids: CASRSWGAENNEQFF. The DNA of the CDR3 is TGTGCCAGCAGATCGTGGGGGGCGGAAAACAATGAGCAGTTCTTC.

The chain links TRBV5-1 to TRBJ1-4; D possibly corresponds to TRBD1 (5 bases). There are 12 residues in the CDR3. Trimming cost V 2 bases and J 14 bases, with 13 bases left between them. Germline CDR1 reads SGHRS; CDR2 reads YFSETQ. CDR3 bases: TGCGCCAGCAGCTTTGACAGAGGGAGTCTGTTTTTT. It is translated as CASSFDRGSLFF.

The rearrangement links TRBV6-5 to TRBJ2-4; D is unresolved. This CDR3 contains 15 residues. The germline V gene encodes CDR1 MNHEY and CDR2 SVGAGI. Trimming stripped 7 bases from V and 0 bases from J, with 13 bases between. CDR3 protein: CASTGTRVAKNIQYF. The CDR3, as DNA: TGTGCCAGCACGGGTACACGGGTAGCCAAAAACATTCAGTACTTC.

V and J are TRBV7-2 and TRBJ2-7, with 8 bases lining up with TRBD2. The length of the CDR3 is 16 residues. Germline V CDR1 and CDR2: SGHTA, FQGNSA. V lost 5 bases and J lost 4; bases outside the gene matches: 13. The CDR3 region has the DNA TGTGCCAGCAGCCTCCTAGGTAGCGGGACGCCGTACGAGCAGTACTTC. Translating it yields CASSLLGSGTPYEQYF.

The chain uses TRBV6-1 and TRBJ2-6; D is tentatively TRBD1 or TRBD2 (5 bases each). This CDR3 is 17 amino acids long. Germline lookup yields CDR1 MNHNS and CDR2 SASEGT. V was trimmed by 0 bases and J by 0 bases, leaving 9 bases between them. CDR3 sequence reads: CASSEALGVSGANVLTF. CDR3 coding DNA: TGTGCCAGCAGTGAAGCGTTGGGGGTCTCTGGGGCCAACGTCCTGACTTTC.

The chain employs TRBV5-1 and TRBJ2-1, with 10 bases that match TRBD2. The length of the CDR3 is 16 residues. The trim removed 0 bases at V and 4 bases at J, leaving 4 bases unmatched. The V gene's germline CDR1 is SGHRS and CDR2 YFSETQ. The CDR3 reads CASSLGTSGLYNEQFF. CDR3 sequence (DNA): TGCGCCAGCAGCTTGGGGACTAGCGGCCTTTACAATGAGCAGTTCTTC.